This T cell receptor beta chain was captured in a study of T cell responses to AZD1222 COVID-19 vaccine. Remarks on this clone: Its antigen is currently unknown.

Trimming took 0 bases from V and 4 from J, leaving 20 bases between them. Germline assignment: CDR1 MNHNS and CDR2 SASEGT. The CDR3 runs to 18 residues. Study-wide points: Rises in breadth and depth of Spike-specific TCRs came after two AZD1222 doses. Among AZD1222 vaccinees, only six or seven were seropositive at baseline.

Clones were read by immunoSEQ multiplex PCR, and TCRdb kept only the in-frame ones, dropping some. Found here are 100,000 to 150,000 clones, 93% of them singletons; the top ten hold around 5.1%. The sample here was peripheral blood, taken 28 days after the second AZD1222 dose. This clonotype originated in an adult who received the AZD1222 COVID-19 vaccine. This chain links TRBV6-1 with TRBJ2-3; either TRBD1 or TRBD2 may fit D (6 bases each). The CDR3 DNA reads as TGTGCCAGCAGTGAAGCAGGCCTACAGGGAGGTCGGGCAGATACGCAGTATTTT. This sequence encodes CASSEAGLQGGRADTQYF.